The rows below give T cell receptor beta chains drawn from one sample of a study of shared clonotypes between healthy human individuals. Clones were read by immunoSEQ multiplex PCR, and TCRdb kept only the in-frame ones, dropping some. Of more than 1,200,000 clones in the sample, 98% are singletons; the top ten hold 0.36%. The sequenced material came from naive CD4+ T cells sorted from blood. The receptors were sampled from a man aged 25 to 45 in good health. CDR3s include the opening cysteine and the closing phenylalanine or tryptophan. A D gene is named only where the DNA matches it firmly. Expanded clones get a size class; other rows say once, few or many, or leave the size out.

D gene: NA; V gene: TRBV11-2; J gene: TRBJ2-7; clone size: NA; CDR3 protein: CASSFNSDQVYEQYF; CDR3 DNA: TGTGCCAGCAGCTTTAATTCGGACCAAGTCTACGAGCAGTACTTC
D gene: NA; V gene: TRBV5-1; J gene: TRBJ2-1; clone size: NA; CDR3 protein: CASSLGWTAGMGEQFF; CDR3 DNA: TGCGCCAGCAGCTTGGGCTGGACAGCGGGAATGGGTGAGCAGTTCTTC
D gene: TRBD1; V gene: TRBV9; J gene: TRBJ2-7; clone size: NA; CDR3 protein: CASSVGQGAIYEQYF; CDR3 DNA: TGTGCCAGCAGCGTAGGGCAGGGGGCGATCTACGAGCAGTACTTC
D gene: TRBD1; V gene: TRBV28; J gene: TRBJ1-4; clone size: NA; CDR3 protein: CASSRTQGGGEKLFF; CDR3 DNA: TGTGCCAGCAGTCGCACACAGGGGGGGGGTGAAAAACTGTTTTTT
D gene: NA; V gene: TRBV28; J gene: TRBJ1-2; clone size: NA; CDR3 protein: CASGVSAGAAGYTF; CDR3 DNA: TGTGCCAGCGGGGTGAGCGCGGGGGCCGCTGGCTACACCTTC
D gene: NA; V gene: TRBV19; J gene: TRBJ1-5; clone size: NA; CDR3 protein: CASSIVAGGNQPQHF; CDR3 DNA: TGTGCCAGTAGTATAGTCGCAGGGGGCAATCAGCCCCAGCATTTT
D gene: TRBD2; V gene: TRBV7-2; J gene: TRBJ2-1; clone size: once; CDR3 protein: CASSSQTLLADTVF; CDR3 DNA: TGTGCCAGCAGCTCCCAGACATTACTAGCGGACACGGTCTTC
D gene: TRBD2; V gene: TRBV7-6; J gene: TRBJ2-7; clone size: NA; CDR3 protein: CASSPISSGEGPYEQYF; CDR3 DNA: TGTGCCAGCAGCCCCATTTCTAGCGGGGAGGGACCCTACGAGCAGTACTTC
D gene: TRBD1; V gene: TRBV5-1; J gene: TRBJ2-5; clone size: NA; CDR3 protein: CASSLQGAETQYF; CDR3 DNA: TGCGCCAGCAGCCTACAGGGGGCAGAGACCCAGTACTTC
D gene: TRBD2; V gene: TRBV7-3; J gene: TRBJ2-1; clone size: NA; CDR3 protein: CASSLSSGSRVEQFF; CDR3 DNA: TGTGCCAGCAGCTTATCTAGCGGGAGCCGCGTTGAGCAGTTCTTC
D gene: NA; V gene: TRBV19; J gene: TRBJ2-5; clone size: once; CDR3 protein: CASSKVGETQYF; CDR3 DNA: TGTGCCAGTAGTAAGGTGGGGGAGACCCAGTACTTC
D gene: NA; V gene: TRBV5-1; J gene: TRBJ1-2; clone size: NA; CDR3 protein: CASSLTFTIPSGLNYGYTF; CDR3 DNA: TGCGCCAGCAGCTTGACCTTCACCATCCCTTCCGGTCTTAACTATGGCTACACCTTC
D gene: TRBD1; V gene: TRBV14; J gene: TRBJ1-3; clone size: NA; CDR3 protein: CASSPWTGLSGNTIYF; CDR3 DNA: TGTGCCAGCAGCCCATGGACAGGCCTCTCTGGAAACACCATATATTTT
D gene: NA; V gene: TRBV4-1; J gene: TRBJ2-3; clone size: NA; CDR3 protein: CASSHFGARSTDTQYF; CDR3 DNA: TGCGCCAGCAGCCATTTCGGAGCTCGGAGCACAGATACGCAGTATTTT
D gene: NA; V gene: TRBV28; J gene: TRBJ1-5; clone size: NA; CDR3 protein: CASSNQPQHF; CDR3 DNA: TGTGCCAGCAGTAATCAGCCCCAGCATTTT
D gene: TRBD1; V gene: TRBV4-2; J gene: TRBJ1-2; clone size: NA; CDR3 protein: CASSQDYGQGILYGYTF; CDR3 DNA: TGTGCCAGCAGCCAAGATTATGGACAGGGAATACTCTATGGCTACACCTTC
D gene: NA; V gene: TRBV29-1; J gene: TRBJ1-2; clone size: NA; CDR3 protein: CSVATDAYGYTF; CDR3 DNA: TGCAGCGTTGCGACTGACGCCTATGGCTACACCTTC
D gene: TRBD2; V gene: TRBV5-6; J gene: TRBJ2-3; clone size: NA; CDR3 protein: CASSLRTSRGVGQYF; CDR3 DNA: TGTGCCAGCAGCCTACGGACGTCGCGGGGGGTTGGGCAGTATTTT
D gene: NA; V gene: TRBV27; J gene: TRBJ2-1; clone size: NA; CDR3 protein: CASSLRTPVGRHEQFF; CDR3 DNA: TGTGCCAGCAGTTTACGGACTCCCGTCGGGAGACATGAGCAGTTCTTC
D gene: NA; V gene: TRBV28; J gene: TRBJ1-5; clone size: NA; CDR3 protein: CASSRKTTRFGSSPQHF; CDR3 DNA: TGTGCCAGCAGTCGCAAAACGACCAGGTTCGGATCTAGCCCCCAGCATTTT
D gene: TRBD1; V gene: TRBV9; J gene: TRBJ1-4; clone size: NA; CDR3 protein: CASSVVEGAAELFF; CDR3 DNA: TGTGCCAGCAGCGTAGTGGAGGGGGCGGCGGAACTGTTTTTT
D gene: NA; V gene: TRBV9; J gene: TRBJ1-1; clone size: NA; CDR3 protein: CASSVAPQVLNTEAFF; CDR3 DNA: TGTGCCAGCAGCGTAGCTCCCCAGGTGTTGAACACTGAAGCTTTCTTT
D gene: NA; V gene: TRBV28; J gene: TRBJ2-7; clone size: once; CDR3 protein: CASSTPYAHYEQYF; CDR3 DNA: TGTGCCAGCAGTACGCCATACGCCCATTACGAGCAGTACTTC
D gene: TRBD1; V gene: TRBV28; J gene: TRBJ2-5; clone size: NA; CDR3 protein: CASSTLGQGKTQYF; CDR3 DNA: TGTGCCAGCAGTACCCTCGGACAGGGGAAGACCCAGTACTTC
D gene: NA; V gene: TRBV5-5; J gene: TRBJ1-2; clone size: NA; CDR3 protein: CASSIQGGLTGGYTF; CDR3 DNA: TGTGCCAGCAGCATTCAGGGAGGTTTAACGGGTGGCTACACCTTC
D gene: TRBD1; V gene: TRBV29-1; J gene: TRBJ2-7; clone size: NA; CDR3 protein: CSVAMFIGVGQNYEQYF; CDR3 DNA: TGCAGCGTTGCGATGTTTATCGGAGTGGGACAGAACTACGAGCAGTACTTC
D gene: TRBD2; V gene: TRBV29-1; J gene: TRBJ2-1; clone size: NA; CDR3 protein: CSSSAGGPVEQFF; CDR3 DNA: TGCAGCTCCTCGGCGGGAGGGCCCGTTGAGCAGTTCTTC
D gene: NA; V gene: TRBV20-1; J gene: TRBJ2-7; clone size: NA; CDR3 protein: CSASVEQYF; CDR3 DNA: TGCAGTGCTAGTGTCGAGCAGTACTTC
D gene: NA; V gene: TRBV7-2; J gene: TRBJ1-2; clone size: NA; CDR3 protein: CASSLASNYGYTF; CDR3 DNA: TGTGCCAGCAGCTTAGCATCTAACTATGGCTACACCTTC
D gene: NA; V gene: TRBV14; J gene: TRBJ2-1; clone size: once; CDR3 protein: CASSQTQGAWQFF; CDR3 DNA: TGTGCCAGCAGCCAAACCCAGGGAGCCTGGCAGTTCTTC
D gene: NA; V gene: TRBV18; J gene: TRBJ2-3; clone size: NA; CDR3 protein: CASSPKTDTQYF; CDR3 DNA: TGTGCCAGCTCACCGAAGACAGATACGCAGTATTTT
D gene: TRBD2; V gene: TRBV9; J gene: TRBJ2-3; clone size: NA; CDR3 protein: CASSTRLAGLGDTQYF; CDR3 DNA: TGTGCCAGCAGCACCCGACTAGCGGGACTTGGAGATACGCAGTATTTT
D gene: TRBD1; V gene: TRBV29-1; J gene: TRBJ1-4; clone size: NA; CDR3 protein: CSVGGQGNEKLFF; CDR3 DNA: TGCAGCGTGGGGGGACAGGGAAATGAAAAACTGTTTTTT